The 21 T cell receptor beta chains listed next were all sequenced from one sample in a study of T cell repertoires in cytomegalovirus infection. MiXCR, run by TCRdb on the reads, gives a single entry per CDR3 protein. In the table there are a few hundred thousand distinct CDR3 sequences, over 15% of which are singletons. Sequenced: CD8+ T cells from PBMCs. The source of these receptors is a human donor in good health (CMV status not recorded). Some clones in this sample may be carry-over from other donors' samples.

The chain links TRBV6-5 to TRBJ2-1; 10 positions agree with TRBD2. Germline V gene sequence: CDR1 MNHEY, CDR2 SVGAGI. V lost 0 bases and J lost 6; bases outside the gene matches: 5. This CDR3 region has 16 residues. Here the CDR3 reads CASSYSQRGGSNEQFF. The CDR3 DNA is TGTGCCAGCAGTTACTCCCAGCGGGGGGGGTCCAATGAGCAGTTCTTC.

This clonotype was recorded at least ten times. V and J are TRBV7-3 and TRBJ1-1; D remains ambiguous. From germline, CDR1 is SGHTA and CDR2 FQGTGA. V gave up 1 base and J gave up 5 bases, with 14 bases separating them. The CDR3 is 15 residues long. CDR3 residues: CASSLSADFGTEAFF. The CDR3 nucleotides read TGTGCCAGCAGCTTAAGTGCGGACTTCGGAACTGAAGCTTTCTTT.

CDR3 nucleotide sequence: TGTGCCAGCAGCTTAGGCCCCATCCCCGAGCAGTTCTTC. It yields the protein CASSLGPIPEQFF. This chain connects TRBV7-4 to TRBJ2-1; no clear D. The CDR3 has 13 amino acids. The V end lost 1 base, the J end lost 10 bases, and 11 bases lay between the germline ends. Germline V gives CDR1 SGHVT, CDR2 SQSDAQ.

This clonotype was observed at least ten times. The chain recombines TRBV7-9 with TRBJ1-1, with unresolved D. The CDR3 is 16 residues long. CDR1 is SEHNR and CDR2 is FQNEAQ in the germline V gene (reference sequence). The V end lost 5 bases, the J end lost 1 base, and 17 bases lay between the germline ends. CDR3 coding DNA: TGTGCCAGCAGCCCCGTACTCAGTGGTGGGAACACTGAAGCTTTCTTT. Translated: CASSPVLSGGNTEAFF.

This clonotype showed up just a few times. V usage is TRBV12-3 or TRBV12-4 and J usage is TRBJ2-1; TRBD1 is a possible D gene (6 bases). The CDR3 is 13 residues long. Between the trimmed V and J ends, which lost 4 bases and 9 bases, there was a span of 13 bases. The CDR3 here is CASSYGGAGEQFF. In DNA form, the CDR3 reads TGTGCCAGCAGTTATGGGGGCGCAGGTGAGCAGTTCTTC.

The chain carries TRBV3-1 and TRBJ2-3; 10 bases are shared with TRBD2. The trim removed 9 bases at V and 5 bases at J, leaving 14 bases unmatched. CDR1 LGHDT and CDR2 YNNKEL come from the germline V gene (reference sequence). This CDR3 is 16 amino acids long. CDR3 sequence reads: CASVGLAGETGDTQYF. The CDR3 DNA reads as TGTGCCAGTGTCGGCCTAGCGGGGGAGACGGGAGATACGCAGTATTTT.

This clonotype was seen more than once but under ten times. This chain joins TRBV12-3 or TRBV12-4 and TRBJ1-1; D not resolved. Trimming left V 6 bases short and J 7 bases short, with 12 bases between. The CDR3 sequence is 12 residues long. The CDR3 bases are TGTGCCAGCAGCAAGAGCCTGGGTGAAGCTTTCTTT. This codes for CASSKSLGEAFF.

This clonotype was seen ten or more times. V gene TRBV7-2 combines with J gene TRBJ2-7, with 9 bases lining up with TRBD1. The V and J ends lost 2 bases and 2 bases, in that order; junction bases with no gene match: 4. The CDR3 is made up of 15 amino acids. CDR1 SGHTA and CDR2 FQGNSA come from the germline V gene. The CDR3 region is CASSLLDRGTYEQYF. For the CDR3, the DNA is TGTGCCAGCAGCTTACTGGACAGGGGTACCTACGAGCAGTACTTC.

This clonotype has a count of ten or more. CDR3 sequence reads: CASTHRTGEDEKLFF. The DNA for the CDR3 is TGTGCCAGCACCCATCGGACAGGGGAGGATGAAAAACTGTTTTTT. V usage is TRBV7-9 and J usage is TRBJ1-4; 9 nucleotides match TRBD1. The CDR3 totals 15 residues. The V gene's germline CDR1 is SEHNR and CDR2 FQNEAQ (reference sequence). The junction had 9 bases not matched to a gene; V was cut back by 7 bases and J by 6 bases.

The rearrangement links TRBV6-6 to TRBJ2-2; 9 bases line up with TRBD1. Germline-derived CDR1 and CDR2 are MNHNY and SVGAGI (reference sequence). Germline trimming cut 1 base from V and 0 bases from J; bases unmatched to any gene: 0. The CDR3 consists of 16 residues. In DNA, the CDR3 is TGTGCCAGCAGTTACTGGACAGGGGCGAACACCGGGGAGCTGTTTTTT. Protein: CASSYWTGANTGELFF.

The rearrangement links TRBV2 to TRBJ2-1; D call uncertain. This CDR3 is 15 amino acids long. V was cut by 2 bases and J by 2 bases, with 10 bases left in between. CDR1 SNHLY and CDR2 FYNNEI come from the germline V gene. CDR3 amino acids: CASSEMRSAYNEQFF. The CDR3 DNA sequence: TGTGCCAGCAGTGAAATGCGCTCTGCCTACAATGAGCAGTTCTTC.

In the case of this clonotype: It may be a read error: a sequence one base away is much more abundant. The genes are TRBV7-2 and TRBJ2-7, with D unresolved. Per germline, CDR1 SGHTA and CDR2 FQGNSA. The CDR3 runs 16 residues. The CDR3, as DNA: TGTGCCAGCAGCTTAGTTTCAAGTTTGGAATCCTACAAGCAGTACTTC. This encodes CASSLVSSLESYKQYF. The full variable domain, its missing parts supplied by reference TRBV7-2 and TRBJ2-7, is GAGVSQSPSNKVTEKGKDVELRCDPISGHTALYWYRQSLGQGLEFLIYFQGNSAPDKSGLPSDRFSAERTGGSVSTLTIQRTQQEDSAVYLCASSLVSSLESYKQYFGPGTRLTVT.

This clonotype turned up a few times. V gene TRBV6-1 combines with J gene TRBJ2-6; D is possibly TRBD1 or TRBD2 (5 bases each). Germline loops: CDR1 MNHNS, CDR2 SASEGT. This CDR3 contains 15 residues. V was shortened by 7 bases and J by 0 bases, with 10 bases between the two germline ends. Here the CDR3 reads CASIGTLSGANVLTF. CDR3 nucleotides: TGTGCCAGCATCGGGACGCTCTCTGGGGCCAACGTCCTGACTTTC.

This clonotype was picked up many times. The V and J genes are TRBV20-1 and TRBJ2-1; possible D gene TRBD2, 5 bases. This CDR3 is 14 amino acids long. V lost 1 base, J lost 6 bases, and 13 bases lay in between. Looked up from germline, CDR1 is DFQATT and CDR2 is SNEGSKA (reference sequence). The CDR3 protein is CSARAGKFFNEQFF. The CDR3 coding sequence is TGCAGTGCTAGAGCCGGGAAGTTCTTCAATGAGCAGTTCTTC.

This clonotype was recorded at least ten times. V and J are TRBV7-8 and TRBJ2-1, with TRBD2 identical over 10 bases. The CDR3 contains 15 residues. Per the germline V gene, CDR1 is SGHVS and CDR2 is FQNEAQ. V trimming: 0 bases; J trimming: 4 bases; junction bases outside the gene matches: 0. The DNA of the CDR3 is TGTGCCAGCAGCTTAGCTAGCGGGGGGTACAATGAGCAGTTCTTC. Amino acid sequence: CASSLASGGYNEQFF.

J is TRBJ2-1 and V is TRBV5-1; D gene unclear. This CDR3 is 14 amino acids long. V was shortened by 0 bases and J by 5 bases, with 9 bases between the two germline ends. Germline CDR1 and CDR2: SGHRS and YFSETQ. DNA of the CDR3: TGCGCCAGCAGCTTGGAAGTCTCTAACAATGAGCAGTTCTTC. It translates to CASSLEVSNNEQFF.

The V call is TRBV5-1, the J call TRBJ2-7; no reliable D call. CDR1 is SGHRS, CDR2 YFSETQ, per germline. Trimming removed 2 bases from V and 3 bases from J, with 6 bases in between. The CDR3 contains 12 residues. The CDR3 protein is CASSFESYEQYF. The CDR3 DNA follows: TGCGCCAGCAGCTTCGAAAGCTACGAGCAGTACTTC.

This clonotype was seen at least ten times. The chain carries TRBV7-6 and TRBJ1-2, with TRBD1 matching 9 bases. This CDR3 spans 16 amino acids. V shed 5 bases and J 4 bases; nucleotides not matched to a gene: 11. Germline V gives CDR1 SGHVS, CDR2 FNYEAQ. The CDR3 loop reads CASSPSPGQGIYGYTF. CDR3 DNA: TGTGCCAGCAGCCCTTCTCCGGGACAGGGCATCTATGGCTACACCTTC.

About this clonotype itself: Possible read error: a much larger clone is one base away. This chain uses TRBV20-1 with TRBJ1-2; a possible D gene is TRBD1 (5 bases). CDR1 and CDR2 (germline): DFQATT, SNEGSKA (reference sequence). CDR3 length: 14 residues. V shed 1 base and J shed 3 bases, with 12 bases lying between them. CDR3 region: CSARGRDVYYGYTF. CDR3 coding DNA: TGCAGTGCTAGAGGCAGGGACGTATACTATGGCTACACCTTC.

V gene TRBV7-6 combines with J gene TRBJ2-7; 10 bases agree with TRBD1. The CDR3 has 14 amino acids. Unmatched junction bases numbered 2, after V lost 1 base and J lost 5 bases. Germline V lookup: CDR1 SGHVS, CDR2 FNYEAQ. CDR3 protein: CASSLGQGADEQYF. The CDR3 DNA reads as TGTGCCAGCAGCTTAGGACAGGGGGCTGACGAGCAGTACTTC. Complete variable domain (other parts from reference TRBV7-6 and TRBJ2-7): GAGVSQSPRYKVTKRGQDVALRCDPISGHVSLYWYRQALGQGPEFLTYFNYEAQQDKSGLPNDRFSAERPEGSISTLTIQRTEQRDSAMYRCASSLGQGADEQYFGPGTRLTVT.

In the case of this clonotype: One junction end does not reproduce the germline sequence, and a read error may be involved. The CDR3 nucleotides are TGTACCAGTAGTACCGACTATAATGAGCAGTTCTTC. Translated: CTSSTDYNEQFF. This rearrangement joins TRBV19 to TRBJ2-1; TRBD2 is a possible D gene (5 bases). CDR1 LNHDA and CDR2 SQIVND come from the germline V gene (reference sequence). This CDR3 spans 12 amino acids.